The clone carrying this TCR beta chain was seen many times. Its antigen is not known. TCRdb re-called the reads through MiXCR, storing one row per CDR3 protein. The repertoire holds fewer than 1,000,000 distinct CDR3 sequences, around 32% seen once, with around 15% in the top ten. V trimming: 4 bases; J trimming: 1 base; junction bases outside the gene matches: 1. Per germline, CDR1 MNHEY and CDR2 SVGEGT. This CDR3 region has 14 residues. The data belong to a study of T cell repertoires in cytomegalovirus infection. The chain links TRBV6-2 or TRBV6-3 to TRBJ2-1; 7 bases fit TRBD1. This receptor was taken from a human donor in good health (CMV status not recorded). Some clones in this sample may be carry-over from other donors' samples. The sequences come from cultured CD8+ T cells from PBMCs, collected from culture after CMV antigen stimulation. This CDR3 is CASSSGQSYNEQFF. The CDR3 DNA reads as TGTGCCAGCAGTTCGGGACAGTCCTACAATGAGCAGTTCTTC.